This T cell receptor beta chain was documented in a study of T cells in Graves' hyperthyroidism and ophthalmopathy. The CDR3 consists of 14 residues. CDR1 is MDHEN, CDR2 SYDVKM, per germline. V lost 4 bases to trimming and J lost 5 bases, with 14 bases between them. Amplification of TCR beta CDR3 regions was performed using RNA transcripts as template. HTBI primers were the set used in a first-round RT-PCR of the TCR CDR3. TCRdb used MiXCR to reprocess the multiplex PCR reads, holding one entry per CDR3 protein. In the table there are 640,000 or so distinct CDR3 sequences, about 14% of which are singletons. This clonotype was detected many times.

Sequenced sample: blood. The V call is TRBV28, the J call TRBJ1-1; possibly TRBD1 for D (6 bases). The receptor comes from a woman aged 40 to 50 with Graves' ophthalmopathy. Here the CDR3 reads CASSYPSGTTEAFF. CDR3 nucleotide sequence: TGTGCCAGCAGTTATCCATCAGGGACAACTGAAGCTTTCTTT.